A single sample gave rise to the 19 T cell receptor beta chains below, sequenced in a study of technical replicates of blood from several donors. Libraries were prepared by immunoSEQ multiplex PCR; TCRdb keeps only in-frame clonotypes and omits some of them. The sample has about 100,000 clones; approximately 95% are singletons. Sequences were obtained from T cells isolated from PBMCs. Every receptor here comes from a human donor in good health.

V is TRBV5-4 and J is TRBJ1-5, with D possibly TRBD1 on 5 matching bases. The V gene lost 3 bases and the J gene lost 7 bases, with 14 bases spanning the gap. From germline, CDR1 is SGHNT and CDR2 YYREEE (reference sequence). The CDR3 extends over 14 amino acids. CDR3 sequence: CASSCKRGGQPQHF. The CDR3 nucleotides read TGTGCCAGCAGCTGTAAAAGGGGAGGACAGCCCCAGCATTTT.

The V call is TRBV7-9, the J call TRBJ2-2; TRBD2 matches 8 bases. The ends lost 6 bases at V and 4 bases at J; junction bases unmatched: 7. CDR1 is SEHNR and CDR2 is FQNEAQ in the germline V gene (reference sequence). CDR3 length: 15 residues. The CDR3 nucleotides read TGTGCCAGCAGTCCCCCGGGACTAGTCACCGGGGAGCTGTTTTTT. Protein sequence: CASSPPGLVTGELFF.

This chain joins TRBV27 and TRBJ1-6, with 9 nucleotides matching TRBD1. Germline loops: CDR1 MNHEY, CDR2 SMNVEV (reference sequence). The V and J ends lost 8 bases and 9 bases, in that order; junction bases with no gene match: 5. The CDR3 covers 13 residues. CDR3 bases: TGTGCCAGCTCAGACAGGGGGTTTTCACCCCTCCACTTT. It is translated as CASSDRGFSPLHF.

This clone has only one observation. The rearrangement joins TRBV6-1 to TRBJ2-4; 10 bases match TRBD2. The V segment lost 5 bases and the J segment 2 bases; nucleotides outside the gene matches: 3. Germline lookup yields CDR1 MNHNS and CDR2 SASEGT. The length of the CDR3 is 15 residues. The CDR3 protein is CASSLLAGSKNIQYF. CDR3 nucleotide sequence: TGTGCCAGCAGTTTACTAGCGGGGTCCAAAAACATTCAGTACTTC.

This chain uses TRBV5-1 with TRBJ1-2, with D possibly TRBD1 on 5 matching bases. The V gene's germline CDR1 is SGHRS and CDR2 YFSETQ. The V end was cut by 3 bases, the J end by 1 base, with 10 bases between. The CDR3 has 14 residues. In DNA, the CDR3 is TGCGCCAGCAGCTACGGAGGGGATAACTATGGCTACACCTTC. It codes for CASSYGGDNYGYTF.

The J gene is TRBJ2-1, the V gene TRBV19; a weak D match, TRBD1 (6 bases). Trimming cost V 5 bases and J 4 bases, with 15 bases left between them. Germline values: CDR1 LNHDA, CDR2 SQIVND (reference sequence). The CDR3 runs 15 residues. CDR3 DNA sequence: TGTGCCAGTAGTCCGGAGGCAGGGGAGTACAATGAGCAGTTCTTC. This encodes CASSPEAGEYNEQFF.

The chain joins TRBV28 to TRBJ2-4; 8 bases align to TRBD2. In germline, CDR1 is MDHEN, CDR2 SYDVKM. The V gene end was trimmed by 3 bases and the J gene end by 5 bases; junction bases not matched to a gene: 6. CDR3 length: 15 amino acids. The CDR3 loop is CASSFGLAGQNIQYF. CDR3 bases: TGTGCCAGCAGTTTCGGCCTAGCGGGCCAAAACATTCAGTACTTC.

The chain combines TRBV9 with TRBJ1-5; D is unresolved. Per the germline V gene, CDR1 is SGDLS and CDR2 is YYNGEE. Trimming took 0 bases from V and 7 from J, leaving 14 bases between them. This CDR3 is built from 15 residues. As DNA, the CDR3 is TGTGCCAGCAGCGTAGGGCCTGAGGGTTACCAGCCCCAGCATTTT. It translates to CASSVGPEGYQPQHF.

This clone was observed a single time. The chain employs TRBV5-6 and TRBJ1-2; D is undetermined. The CDR3 is 14 amino acids. V was pared by 0 bases and J by 4 bases, with 10 bases between. CDR1 and CDR2 (germline): SGHDT, YYEEEE. CDR3 sequence (DNA): TGTGCCAGCAGCTTGGGGCCACCGTTCTATGGCTACACCTTC. This translates into CASSLGPPFYGYTF. The variable domain in full, completed from reference TRBV5-6 and TRBJ1-2, reads DAGVTQSPTHLIKTRGQQVTLRCSPKSGHDTVSWYQQALGQGPQFIFQYYEEEERQRGNFPDRFSGHQFPNYSSELNVNALLLGDSALYLCASSLGPPFYGYTFGSGTRLTVV.

The rearrangement joins TRBV27 to TRBJ2-7; 7 bases agree with TRBD2. Germline trimming cut 5 bases from V and 3 bases from J; bases unmatched to any gene: 13. CDR1 and CDR2 from the germline V gene are MNHEY and SMNVEV (reference sequence). The CDR3 spans 16 residues. The CDR3 spells CASSPLGLAENYEQYF. CDR3 sequence (DNA): TGTGCCAGCAGTCCCCTGGGTCTAGCGGAAAACTACGAGCAGTACTTC.

This chain joins TRBV28 and TRBJ2-3, with 7 bases identical to TRBD1. The CDR3 extends over 15 amino acids. Germline V gene data show CDR1 as MDHEN and CDR2 as SYDVKM. V lost 5 bases to trimming and J lost 0 bases; unmatched junction nucleotides: 5. The chain's CDR3 is CASSTGEYSTDTQYF. The CDR3 DNA follows: TGTGCCAGCAGTACAGGGGAGTATAGCACAGATACGCAGTATTTT.

This chain connects TRBV29-1 to TRBJ2-1, with no clear D. V lost 7 bases, J lost 4 bases, and 11 bases lay in between. CDR1 SQVTM and CDR2 ANQGSEA come from the germline V gene. The CDR3 spans 12 residues. For the CDR3, the DNA is TGCAGCGGTGACCCGGTGTACAATGAGCAGTTCTTC. This codes for CSGDPVYNEQFF.

V and J are TRBV11-2 and TRBJ1-2; D is perhaps TRBD1 (6 bases). The CDR3 contains 13 residues. Germline CDR1 is SGHAT and CDR2 is FQNNGV. V lost 3 bases to trimming and J lost 8 bases, with 13 bases between them. The CDR3 sequence is CASSLLGTKGYTF. The CDR3 DNA is TGTGCCAGCAGCTTGCTTGGGACAAAAGGCTACACCTTC. The variable domain in full, completed from reference TRBV11-2 and TRBJ1-2, reads EAGVAQSPRYKIIEKRQSVAFWCNPISGHATLYWYQQILGQGPKLLIQFQNNGVVDDSQLPKDRFSAERLKGVDSTLKIQPAKLEDSAVYLCASSLLGTKGYTFGSGTRLTVV.

The chain employs TRBV10-3 and TRBJ2-7; 10 bases agree with TRBD1. This CDR3 comprises 16 residues. Germline CDR1 is ENHRY and CDR2 is SYGVKD. V dropped 7 bases and J dropped 5; count of bases not matched to a gene: 14. DNA of the CDR3: TGTGCCATCACCCCAGGGTCCGGGACAGGGGTCCACGAGCAGTACTTC. Translation gives CAITPGSGTGVHEQYF.

The chain carries TRBV30 and TRBJ2-1; perhaps TRBD2 as D (5 bases). The germline V and J ends were trimmed by 3 bases and 11 bases, with 14 bases remaining between them. Germline assignment: CDR1 GTSNPN and CDR2 SVGIG (reference sequence). The CDR3 runs to 12 residues. The CDR3 nucleotides are TGTGCCTGGAGAAACTCCGCCGGGAAGCAGTTCTTC. Amino acids: CAWRNSAGKQFF.

V is TRBV5-6 and J is TRBJ1-1; D perhaps matches TRBD1 (5 bases). The CDR3 is 18 amino acids. V dropped 0 bases and J dropped 0 bases, with 18 bases sitting between them. Germline V lookup: CDR1 SGHDT, CDR2 YYEEEE. CDR3 sequence (DNA): TGTGCCAGCAGCTTGGCCGCAGGGCCCGGTCTTATGAACACTGAAGCTTTCTTT. This gives the protein CASSLAAGPGLMNTEAFF.

The chain employs TRBV5-1 and TRBJ2-7; 8 bases map to TRBD2. J gave up 2 bases and V 2 bases, and 3 bases lay outside the gene matches. This CDR3 has 14 residues. CDR1 is SGHRS and CDR2 is YFSETQ in the germline V gene. CDR3 protein: CASSFTSGAYEQYF. In nucleotides, the CDR3 is TGCGCCAGCAGCTTCACTAGCGGCGCCTACGAGCAGTACTTC.

This clone was seen a few times. This chain connects TRBV25-1 to TRBJ1-1, with D maybe TRBD1 (5 bases). The V end was cut by 3 bases, the J end by 0 bases, with 11 bases between. Germline V gives CDR1 MGHDK, CDR2 SYGVNS. This CDR3 is 15 amino acids long. CDR3 bases: TGTGCCAGCAGTGAGGGACTTGGACTGAACACTGAAGCTTTCTTT. Translation gives CASSEGLGLNTEAFF.

The V gene is TRBV10-2, the J gene TRBJ2-5, with 8 bases identical to TRBD1. The germline gives CDR1 WSHSY, CDR2 SAAADI. Unmatched junction bases numbered 14, after V lost 8 bases and J lost 0 bases. The CDR3 consists of 17 residues. The CDR3 nucleotides read TGCGCCAGCTTGTCAGGGGGCGTAAGCACCTACCAAGAGACCCAGTACTTC. Translated: CASLSGGVSTYQETQYF.